The 3 T cell receptor beta chains given below trace back to one sample, sequenced in a study of blood T cell repertoires in COVID-19. Sequencing was performed with immunoSEQ multiplex PCR; in TCRdb, only in-frame clones are kept and a portion is missing. The profile shows some 200,000 clones, about 88% of them singletons. Sequenced: peripheral blood. The source is a man between 50 and 59 years old who had recovered from COVID-19.

V and J are TRBV6-6 and TRBJ2-7; 8 nucleotides line up with TRBD1. The CDR3 runs 14 residues. Germline CDR1 is MNHNY and CDR2 is SVGAGI (reference sequence). The V and J ends lost 4 bases and 3 bases, in that order; junction bases with no gene match: 5. The CDR3 here is CASSFRDRFYEQYF. Here the CDR3 DNA reads TGTGCCAGCAGTTTCCGGGACAGGTTCTACGAGCAGTACTTC.

V gene TRBV6-4 combines with J gene TRBJ1-2; D not resolved. Trimming stripped 4 bases from V and 0 bases from J, with 12 bases between. Germline V gives CDR1 MRHNA, CDR2 SNTAGT. The CDR3 consists of 15 residues. The CDR3 sequence: CASSVNSLPNYGYTF. The CDR3 DNA reads as TGTGCCAGCAGTGTCAACAGTCTTCCTAACTATGGCTACACCTTC.

The CDR3 here is CASSSGEGGSYEQYF. The CDR3 DNA follows: TGTGCCAGCAGCTCGGGGGAGGGGGGATCCTACGAGCAGTACTTC. V gene TRBV7-7 combines with J gene TRBJ2-7; possibly TRBD2 for D (7 bases). Deletions cut 4 bases from V and 1 base from J, with 14 bases between. Germline CDR1 SSHAT, CDR2 FNYEAQ (reference sequence). The length of the CDR3 is 15 residues.